A selection of T cell receptor beta chains follows, all from one sample in a study of shared clonotypes between healthy human individuals. TCRdb keeps only in-frame clones here, not all; method: immunoSEQ multiplex PCR. The repertoire has about 980,000 clones, around three quarters of them found once; the top ten carry about 1.5%. The material sequenced was memory CD4+ T cells sorted from blood. Receptors originate from a man aged 18 to 30 in good health. CDR3s leave out the opening cysteine and the closing phenylalanine or tryptophan. A D gene is named only where the DNA matches it firmly. Where a row states a size, it is once, few, many or the class of an expanded clone; other rows omit it.

d_call v_call clone_size cdr3_aa
TRBD2 TRBV27 . ASSTRTSGRQETQY
. TRBV9 . ASSALDGVSQPQH
. TRBV6-5 . ASSYLGPDYEQY
TRBD1 TRBV30 . AWSVQGDQPQH
. TRBV30 . AWSGGSASGELF
. TRBV29-1 . SVEVLRDPGETQY
. TRBV5-1 once ASSSTNTGELF
. TRBV5-1 . ASSLDRVLYGYT
. TRBV19 . ASSGTAGYEQY
. TRBV5-4 few ASRRWGGVNSPLH
. TRBV19 . ASSIFRGNQPQH
. TRBV10-1 . ASSERLTGELF
. TRBV9 once ASSVAQGKETQY
. TRBV11-2 . ASSLIPYEQY
. TRBV29-1 few SVAGTAQETQY
. TRBV7-2 . ASSSTGVGYEQY
. TRBV5-1 . ASAGGGQSTDTQY
. TRBV19 . ASSIETAHGYT
. TRBV7-6 . ASSLETETQY
. TRBV19 . ASSPRLVWDGELF
. TRBV11-3 few ASSLQGHTEAF
. TRBV5-1 . ASSPGMYQETQY
. TRBV19 . ASSIRDGKNTEAF
. TRBV6-1 . ASTVYNYGYT
TRBD2 TRBV19 . ASNHLTSGKLNEQF
TRBD2 TRBV4-3 . ASSQGGLAGSTDTQY
. TRBV6-5 . ASSYDYSDTQY
TRBD1 TRBV5-1 . ASSPGQASYNEQF
. TRBV19 . ASSIAPQAGGYEQY
. TRBV6-4 . ASSRGGFTATNEKLF
TRBD1 TRBV12-5 . ASARTGVNTEAF
TRBD1 TRBV7-2 . ASSPPGQGFGEQY
. TRBV29-1 . SVVHGTKNTEAF
. TRBV7-9 . ASTTQAPNSPLH
. TRBV29-1 . SVGGTDPNQPQH
TRBD2 TRBV6-1 . ASSQVRSGGASYNEQF
. TRBV6-5 . ASSTRGSGEAF
. TRBV9 . ASSWGINSYNEQF
. TRBV29-1 . SVGGAGDTDTQY
. TRBV28 . ASSLPLLYGYT
. TRBV9 . ASSVGLANYGYT
. TRBV9 . ASSEDTGWNAEAF
TRBD2 TRBV7-8 few ASSLTSGSREQY
. TRBV10-3 . AISESQPTNEKLF
. TRBV5-1 . ASSLSGSMNTEAF
. TRBV28 . ATNSQGPRHGYT
TRBD2 TRBV5-4 . ASSQGTSGSYEQY
. TRBV23-1 . ASSHHGEEETQY
TRBD2 TRBV10-2 . ASSGAGGSTDTQY